This TCR beta chain came from a study of response to subunit inactivated influenza vaccine (dated by TCRdb to between 2017 and 2018). Notes on the research overall: The study used deep quantitative T cell receptor repertoire profiling to track responses to a trivalent subunit inactivated influenza vaccine. What the study reported, not specific to this receptor: It was suggested by the authors that each seasonal influenza vaccination may recruit only a limited number of new T cells.

A remark on this clonotype: Its antigen is unknown. No per-base quality is available; no much larger clone lies one base away.

The CDR3 covers 21 residues, taking in both the cysteine and the phenylalanine. Here the CDR3 DNA is all that survives: 63 bases in frame from base 1. From V the trimming removes 1 base and from J it removes 0 bases, while the gene matches leave 11 bases of the junction unaccounted for. CDR1 and CDR2 are drawn from the germline V gene: SGHAT, FQNNGV. The library was prepared using RT-PCR. TCRdb lists the instrument as Illumina HiSeq 2500. TCRdb handled the public reads itself, with Q25 trimming in fastp and clone calling in MiXCR, and kept productive beta chains. Every distinct CDR3 protein forms one entry, paired with its most common genes and DNA. Within this sample are more than 600,000 distinct CDR3 sequences, with about 18% of them counted one time only. Of the sample, under 13% is held by the ten largest clones.

This sequence uses TRBV11-2 and TRBJ2-3; TRBD2 fits 15 bases in the junction. The TCR originated in a man aged 50-60 years who received an inactivated influenza vaccine. Donor details come from another sample of the same person, matched by shared clones. The sample was PBMCs from blood, taken about 5 days after vaccination. The DNA sequence is TGTGCCAGCAGCTTAGCTCTTGCCGGGACTAGCGGGGGGTTTAGCACAGATACGCAGTATTTT. Its amino acids are CASSLALAGTSGGFSTDTQYF.